This is a list of T cell receptor beta chains from one sample in a study of regulatory T cells in long-lasting Graves disease. TCRdb itself ran the multiplex PCR reads through MiXCR, one entry per CDR3 protein. The sample includes 240,000 or so distinct CDR3 sequences, around 21% of them seen just once. The specimen was peripheral blood mononuclear cells (PBMCs), collected at new diagnosis, from a patient treated with antithyroid drugs. The receptors were sampled from a female donor with Graves disease. Both conserved end residues are trimmed from each CDR3. Expanded clones get a size class; other rows say once, few or many, or leave the size out.

size | J | V | CDR3
- | TRBJ1-5 | TRBV19 | ASSPTGTRSGSNQPQH
few | TRBJ2-2 | TRBV9 | ASSEAAPKLF
many | TRBJ1-1 | TRBV28 | ASSLLRTEAF
- | TRBJ1-6 | TRBV7-3 | ASSPSGFGSPLH
many | TRBJ2-1 | TRBV5-1 | ASSLTSGVGDNEQF
many | TRBJ1-1 | TRBV27 | ATKPRTENTEAF
few | TRBJ1-3 | TRBV30 | AWRGGNAIY
- | TRBJ2-7 | TRBV28 | ASSSTGLYEQY
many | TRBJ1-1 | TRBV6-2/TRBV6-3 | ATVGALNTEAF
many | TRBJ2-7 | TRBV6-1 | ASSPGHPYEQY
- | TRBJ2-7 | TRBV5-1 | ASSFGTSTEQY
many | TRBJ1-1 | TRBV5-1 | ASSLGTGRALYLGAF
- | TRBJ2-1 | TRBV4-2 | ASSQEGAVLYNEQF
many | TRBJ1-5 | TRBV6-2/TRBV6-3 | ASSPGTGFNQPQH
few | TRBJ2-1 | TRBV5-4 | ASSSLAGGPREQF
many | TRBJ2-5 | TRBV11-2 | ASSTAGEYETQY
many | TRBJ1-3 | TRBV28 | ASSLLGRTIY
- | TRBJ1-1 | TRBV28 | ASRTGQGAEAF
many | TRBJ1-5 | TRBV12-3/TRBV12-4 | ASSPPARGGNQPQH
many | TRBJ1-2 | TRBV28 | ASKFWSYNYGYT
many | TRBJ1-4 | TRBV18 | ASSPRQGNNEKLF
- | TRBJ1-4 | TRBV11-2 | ASSRGQLGEKLF